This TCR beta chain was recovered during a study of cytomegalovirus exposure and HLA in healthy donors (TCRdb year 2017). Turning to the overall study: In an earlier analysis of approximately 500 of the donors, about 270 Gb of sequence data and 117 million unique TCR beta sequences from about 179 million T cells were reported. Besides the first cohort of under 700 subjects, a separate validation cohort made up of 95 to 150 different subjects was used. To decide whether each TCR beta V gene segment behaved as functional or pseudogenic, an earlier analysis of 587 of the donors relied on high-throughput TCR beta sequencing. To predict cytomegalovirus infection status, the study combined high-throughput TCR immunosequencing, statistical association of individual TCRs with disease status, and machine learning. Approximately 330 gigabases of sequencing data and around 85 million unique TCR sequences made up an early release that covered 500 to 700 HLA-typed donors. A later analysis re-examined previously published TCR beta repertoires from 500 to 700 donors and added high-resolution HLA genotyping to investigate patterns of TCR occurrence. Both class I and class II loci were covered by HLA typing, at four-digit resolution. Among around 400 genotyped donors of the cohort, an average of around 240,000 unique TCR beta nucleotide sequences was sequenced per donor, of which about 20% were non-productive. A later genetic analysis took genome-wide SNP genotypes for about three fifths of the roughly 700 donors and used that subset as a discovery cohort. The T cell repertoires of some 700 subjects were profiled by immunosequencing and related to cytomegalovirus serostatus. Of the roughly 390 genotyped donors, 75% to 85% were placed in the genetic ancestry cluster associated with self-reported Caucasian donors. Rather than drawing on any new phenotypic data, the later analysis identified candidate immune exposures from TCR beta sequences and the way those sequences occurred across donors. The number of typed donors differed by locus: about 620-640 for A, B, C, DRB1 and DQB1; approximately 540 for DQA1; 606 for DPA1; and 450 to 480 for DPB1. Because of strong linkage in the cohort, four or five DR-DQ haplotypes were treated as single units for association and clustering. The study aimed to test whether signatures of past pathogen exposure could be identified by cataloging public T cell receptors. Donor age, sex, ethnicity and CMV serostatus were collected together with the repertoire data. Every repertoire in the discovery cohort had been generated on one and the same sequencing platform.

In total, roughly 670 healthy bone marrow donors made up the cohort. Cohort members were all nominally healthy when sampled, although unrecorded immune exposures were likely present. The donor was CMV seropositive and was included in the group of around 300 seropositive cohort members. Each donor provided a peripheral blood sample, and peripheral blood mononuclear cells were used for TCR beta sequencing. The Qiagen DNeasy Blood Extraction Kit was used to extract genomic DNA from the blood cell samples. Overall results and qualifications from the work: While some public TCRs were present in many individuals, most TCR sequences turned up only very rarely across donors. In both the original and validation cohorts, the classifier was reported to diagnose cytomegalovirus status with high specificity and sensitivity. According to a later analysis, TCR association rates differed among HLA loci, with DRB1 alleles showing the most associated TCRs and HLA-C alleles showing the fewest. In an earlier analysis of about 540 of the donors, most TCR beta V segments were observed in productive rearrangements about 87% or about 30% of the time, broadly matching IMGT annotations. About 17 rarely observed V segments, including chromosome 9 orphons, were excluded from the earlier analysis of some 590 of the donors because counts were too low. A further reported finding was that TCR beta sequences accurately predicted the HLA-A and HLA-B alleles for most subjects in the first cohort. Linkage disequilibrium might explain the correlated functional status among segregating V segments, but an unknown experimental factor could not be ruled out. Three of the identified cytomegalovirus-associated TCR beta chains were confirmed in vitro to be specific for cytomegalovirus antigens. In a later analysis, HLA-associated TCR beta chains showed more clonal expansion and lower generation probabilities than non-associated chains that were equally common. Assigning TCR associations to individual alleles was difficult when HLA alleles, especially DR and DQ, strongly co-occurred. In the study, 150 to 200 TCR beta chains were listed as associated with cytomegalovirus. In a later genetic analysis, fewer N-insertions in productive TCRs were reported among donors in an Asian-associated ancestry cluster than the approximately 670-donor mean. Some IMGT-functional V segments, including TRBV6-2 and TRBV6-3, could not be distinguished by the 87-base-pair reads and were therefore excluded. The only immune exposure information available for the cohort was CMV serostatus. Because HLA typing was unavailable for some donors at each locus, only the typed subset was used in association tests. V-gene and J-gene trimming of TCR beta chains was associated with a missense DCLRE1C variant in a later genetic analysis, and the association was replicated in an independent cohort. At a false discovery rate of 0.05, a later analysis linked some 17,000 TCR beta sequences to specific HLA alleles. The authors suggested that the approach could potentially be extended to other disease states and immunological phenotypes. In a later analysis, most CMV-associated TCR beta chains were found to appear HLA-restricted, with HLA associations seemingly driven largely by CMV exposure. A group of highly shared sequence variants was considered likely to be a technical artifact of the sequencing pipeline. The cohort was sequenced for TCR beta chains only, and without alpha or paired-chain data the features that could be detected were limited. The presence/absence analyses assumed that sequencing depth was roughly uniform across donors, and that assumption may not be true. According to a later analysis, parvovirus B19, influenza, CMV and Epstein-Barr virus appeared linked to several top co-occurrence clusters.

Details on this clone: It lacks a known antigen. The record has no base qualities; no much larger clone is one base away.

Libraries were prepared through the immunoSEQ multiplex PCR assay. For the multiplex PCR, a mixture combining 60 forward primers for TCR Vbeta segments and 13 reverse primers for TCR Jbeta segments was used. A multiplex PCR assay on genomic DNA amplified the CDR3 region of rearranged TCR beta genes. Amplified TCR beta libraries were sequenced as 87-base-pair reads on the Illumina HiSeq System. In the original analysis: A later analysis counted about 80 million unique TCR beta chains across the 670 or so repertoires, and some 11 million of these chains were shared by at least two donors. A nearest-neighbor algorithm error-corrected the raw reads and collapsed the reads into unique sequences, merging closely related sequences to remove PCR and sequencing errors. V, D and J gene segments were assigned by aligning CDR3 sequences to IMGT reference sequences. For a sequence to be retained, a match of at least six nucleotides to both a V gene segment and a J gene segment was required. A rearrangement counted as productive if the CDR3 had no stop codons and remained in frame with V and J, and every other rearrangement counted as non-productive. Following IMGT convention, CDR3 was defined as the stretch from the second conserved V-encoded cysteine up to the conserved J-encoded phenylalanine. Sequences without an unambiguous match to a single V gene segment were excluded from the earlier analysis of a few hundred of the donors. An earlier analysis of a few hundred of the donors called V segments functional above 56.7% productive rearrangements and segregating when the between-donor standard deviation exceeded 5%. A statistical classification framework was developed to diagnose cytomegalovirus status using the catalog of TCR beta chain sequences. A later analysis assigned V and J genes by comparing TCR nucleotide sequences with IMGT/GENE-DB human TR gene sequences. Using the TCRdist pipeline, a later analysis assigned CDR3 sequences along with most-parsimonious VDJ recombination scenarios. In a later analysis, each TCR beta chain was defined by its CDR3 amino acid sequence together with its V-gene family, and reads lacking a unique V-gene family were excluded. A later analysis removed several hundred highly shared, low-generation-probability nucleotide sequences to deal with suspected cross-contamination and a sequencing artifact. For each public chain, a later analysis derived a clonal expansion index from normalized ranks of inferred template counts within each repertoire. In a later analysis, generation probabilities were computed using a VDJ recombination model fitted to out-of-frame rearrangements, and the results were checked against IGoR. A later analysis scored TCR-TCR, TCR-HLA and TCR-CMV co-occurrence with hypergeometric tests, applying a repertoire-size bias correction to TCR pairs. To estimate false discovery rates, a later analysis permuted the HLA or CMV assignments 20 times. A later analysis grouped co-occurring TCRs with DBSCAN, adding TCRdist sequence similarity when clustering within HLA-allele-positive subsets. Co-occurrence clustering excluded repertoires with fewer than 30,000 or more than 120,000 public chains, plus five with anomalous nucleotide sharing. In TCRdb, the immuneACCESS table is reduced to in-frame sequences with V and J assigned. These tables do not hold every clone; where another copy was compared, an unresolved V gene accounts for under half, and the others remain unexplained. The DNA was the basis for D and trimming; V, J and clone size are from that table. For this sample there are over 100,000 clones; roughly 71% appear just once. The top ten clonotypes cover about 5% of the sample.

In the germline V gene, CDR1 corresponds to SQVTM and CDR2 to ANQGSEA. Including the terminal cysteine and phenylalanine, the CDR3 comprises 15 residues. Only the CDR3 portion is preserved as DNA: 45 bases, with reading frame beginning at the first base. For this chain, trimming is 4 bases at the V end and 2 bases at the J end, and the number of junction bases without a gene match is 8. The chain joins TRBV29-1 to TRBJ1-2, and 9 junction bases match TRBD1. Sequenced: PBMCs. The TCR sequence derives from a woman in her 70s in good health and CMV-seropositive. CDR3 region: CSVGHWGQGNYGYTF. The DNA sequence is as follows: TGCAGCGTTGGGCATTGGGGACAGGGCAACTATGGCTACACCTTC.